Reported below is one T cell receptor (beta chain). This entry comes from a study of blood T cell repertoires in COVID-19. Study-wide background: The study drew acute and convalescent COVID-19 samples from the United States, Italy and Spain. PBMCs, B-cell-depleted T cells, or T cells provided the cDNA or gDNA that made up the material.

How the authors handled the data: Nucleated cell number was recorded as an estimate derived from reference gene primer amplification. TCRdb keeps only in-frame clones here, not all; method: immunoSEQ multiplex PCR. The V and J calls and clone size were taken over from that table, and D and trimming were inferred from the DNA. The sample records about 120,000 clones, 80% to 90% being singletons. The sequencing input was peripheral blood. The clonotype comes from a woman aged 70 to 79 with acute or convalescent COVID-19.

CDR3 nucleotide sequence: TGTGCCACCAGTGACCCCTATCATCCGGTTAGCACAGATACGCAGTATTTT. This translates into CATSDPYHPVSTDTQYF. The V gene is TRBV24-1, the J gene TRBJ2-3; D call uncertain. The CDR3 totals 17 residues. Trimming stripped 4 bases from V and 0 bases from J, with 16 bases between. In germline, CDR1 is KGHDR, CDR2 SFDVKD.